Listed here are 26 T cell receptor beta chains from one sample, sequenced in a study of blood T cell repertoires in COVID-19. Some clones are missing from TCRdb's copy, which holds only in-frame ones; the method was immunoSEQ multiplex PCR. This repertoire shows fewer than 400,000 clones, more than 90% found once; its top ten account for about 4%. Sample: PBMCs or T cells enriched from blood (not recorded which). The receptors shown here come from a woman aged 30 to 39 who had been exposed to COVID-19.

V and J are TRBV7-8 and TRBJ2-2; D remains ambiguous. This CDR3 has 14 residues. Trimming removed 5 bases at V and 1 base at J, with 8 bases between. Germline CDR1 is SGHVS and CDR2 is FQNEAQ. This chain's CDR3 is CASSDSRNTGELFF. DNA for the CDR3: TGTGCCAGCAGCGATAGTAGGAACACCGGGGAGCTGTTTTTT.

The chain joins TRBV4-1 to TRBJ2-4; D remains ambiguous. The CDR3 is made up of 14 amino acids. Germline V gene sequence: CDR1 MGHRA, CDR2 YSYEKL. V was clipped by 0 bases and J by 4 bases, with 7 bases between them. The CDR3 loop reads CASSQEPGKNIQYF. CDR3 nucleotides: TGCGCCAGCAGCCAAGAGCCCGGGAAAAACATTCAGTACTTC.

The V gene is TRBV3-1 (or the pseudogene TRBV3-2), the J gene TRBJ1-1; D is uncertain. Looked up from germline, CDR1 is LGHDT and CDR2 is YNNKEL (reference sequence). V lost 4 bases, J lost 2 bases, and 14 bases lay in between. The CDR3 covers 15 residues. CDR3 amino acids: CASSPFSNSNTEAFF. The CDR3 bases are TGTGCCAGCAGCCCGTTCTCAAACAGTAACACTGAAGCTTTCTTT.

As to this clone: Other DNA sequences within the sample encode an identical CDR3. The chain couples TRBV9 to TRBJ1-2; TRBD1 might be the D (6 bases). The germline gives CDR1 SGDLS, CDR2 YYNGEE. With 4 bases removed from V and 2 bases from J, the gap between germline ends came to 9 bases. This CDR3 is built from 13 residues. CDR3 nucleotide sequence: TGTGCCAGCAGCCCCGACAGGAACTATGGCTACACCTTC. Amino acids: CASSPDRNYGYTF.

The rearrangement links TRBV2 to TRBJ1-1, with 7 bases fitting TRBD1. The CDR3 is made up of 12 amino acids. Germline CDR1 SNHLY, CDR2 FYNNEI. J was trimmed by 4 bases and V by 6 bases; bases with no gene match: 2. This CDR3 reads CASRDRVTEAFF. CDR3 nucleotides: TGTGCCAGCAGAGACAGGGTCACTGAAGCTTTCTTT.

The chain recombines TRBV29-1 with TRBJ1-2; 8 bases map to TRBD1. From germline, CDR1 is SQVTM and CDR2 ANQGSEA. This CDR3 comprises 12 residues. Trimming took 5 bases from V and 8 from J; bases not matched to a gene: 7. This chain's CDR3 is CSVQGQGTGYTF. The CDR3 DNA reads as TGCAGCGTTCAAGGACAGGGAACGGGCTACACCTTC.

Comments on this clone: The sample holds other DNA sequences that translate to the same CDR3. The J gene is TRBJ1-2, the V gene TRBV9; the match to TRBD1 covers 9 bases. Trimming cost V 0 bases and J 2 bases; bases outside gene matches: 2. Germline V gives CDR1 SGDLS, CDR2 YYNGEE. The CDR3 spans 15 residues. CDR3 sequence reads: CASSVGGQGNYGYTF. The CDR3 nucleotides are TGTGCCAGCAGCGTAGGTGGACAGGGGAACTATGGCTACACCTTC.

This clone was observed a single time. The chain has TRBV21-1 and TRBJ2-5; the D segment call TRBD2 is taken from the table without a DNA check. TRBV21-1 is described as a pseudogene. The CDR3 covers 17 residues. CDR3 sequence: CASSKGAGGPPSETQYF. In nucleotides, the CDR3 is TGTGCCAGCAGCAAAGGAGCGGGGGGACCCCCGTCCGAGACCCAGTACTTC.

V is TRBV27 and J is TRBJ1-2; D perhaps matches TRBD1 (6 bases). The length of the CDR3 is 14 residues. V lost 8 bases to trimming and J lost 8 bases, with 21 bases between them. CDR1 is MNHEY, CDR2 SMNVEV, per germline (reference sequence). For the CDR3, the DNA is TGTGCCAGCTCCGACAGGTTAAACCTCTGGGGCTACACCTTC. Its protein is CASSDRLNLWGYTF.

The CDR3 bases are TGTGCCACTACCCCCGGGACAGGGGTGGGGGAGCAGTACTTC. Amino acid sequence: CATTPGTGVGEQYF. The chain recombines TRBV27 with TRBJ2-7; 10 bases match TRBD1. CDR1 and CDR2 (germline): MNHEY, SMNVEV (reference sequence). CDR3 length equals 14 residues. V was pared by 10 bases and J by 7 bases, with 13 bases of the junction left unmatched.

This chain joins TRBV7-2 and TRBJ2-1; a weak D match, TRBD1 (6 bases). The CDR3 consists of 15 residues. Per the germline V gene, CDR1 is SGHTA and CDR2 is FQGNSA. Trimming took 4 bases from V and 1 from J, leaving 11 bases between them. The CDR3 coding sequence is TGTGCCAGCAGCTCGAACAGGGTTTCCTACAATGAGCAGTTCTTC. Translating it yields CASSSNRVSYNEQFF.

The rearrangement links TRBV7-6 to TRBJ2-1, with 7 bases matching TRBD2. Trimming removed 0 bases from V and 6 bases from J; junction bases left unmatched: 8. Germline CDR1 reads SGHVS; CDR2 reads FNYEAQ. CDR3 length equals 16 residues. CDR3 residues: CASSLAGRVGGNEQFF. CDR3 nucleotides: TGTGCCAGCAGCTTAGCGGGGAGGGTTGGAGGCAATGAGCAGTTCTTC.

On this clone itself: Relative to the germline gene, one junction end is altered; a read error may explain this. The chain combines TRBV2 with TRBJ2-1; TRBD2 matches 10 bases. This CDR3 is built from 12 residues. Germline CDR1 is SNHLY and CDR2 is FYNNEI. In nucleotides, the CDR3 is TGTGCCAGCAGCGAAGGACTAGCGGCGCAGTTCTTC. Translating it yields CASSEGLAAQFF.

The V gene is TRBV20-1, the J gene TRBJ2-3, with D possibly TRBD1 on 5 matching bases. This CDR3 is 13 amino acids long. The ends were cut back, 3 bases at V and 2 bases at J, with 9 bases in the middle. Germline CDR1 and CDR2: DFQATT and SNEGSKA (reference sequence). The CDR3 nucleotides read TGCAGTGCTAGTCGACAGAACACAGATACGCAGTATTTT. Protein: CSASRQNTDTQYF.

This clone was detected only once. One end of the junction does not line up with germline, which may come from a read error. The chain uses TRBV4-3 and TRBJ1-2; D call uncertain. CDR1 LGHNA and CDR2 YSLEER come from the germline V gene. The CDR3 has 14 amino acids. As DNA, the CDR3 is TGCGCCAGCAGCCCGGGAGGGTACGTCTATGGTTACACCTTC. This encodes CASSPGGYVYGYTF.

The chain couples TRBV6-5 to TRBJ2-7; D gene uncertain. Trimming pared 7 bases from V and 2 bases from J, leaving 15 bases between. This CDR3 contains 14 residues. The germline CDR1 and CDR2 sequences are MNHEY and SVGAGI. CDR3 nucleotides: TGTGCCAGCACCCGACCCGCAGGTACCTACGAGCAGTACTTC. Protein product: CASTRPAGTYEQYF.

The chain carries TRBV29-1 and TRBJ1-5; 8 nucleotides match TRBD1. V was pared by 4 bases and J by 2 bases, with 4 bases of the junction left unmatched. Germline V gives CDR1 SQVTM, CDR2 ANQGSEA. This CDR3 comprises 14 residues. Written as DNA, the CDR3 is TGCAGCGTTGGGACAGGGCTGGGCAATCAGCCCCAGCATTTT. This translates into CSVGTGLGNQPQHF.

This chain joins TRBV6-2 or TRBV6-3 and TRBJ1-1; weak D call: TRBD1 (5 bases). Germline values: CDR1 MNHEY, CDR2 SVGEGT. The CDR3 is 13 amino acids. V lost 5 bases and J 1 base, leaving 8 bases between the germline ends. The CDR3 is CASSTQENTEAFF. The CDR3 region has the DNA TGTGCCAGCAGTACACAGGAGAACACTGAAGCTTTCTTT.

The chain has TRBV21-1 and TRBJ2-7; the D call of TRBD2 is as the table states it, not checked on the DNA. TRBV21-1 is a pseudogene. The CDR3 sequence is 16 residues long. CDR3 nucleotides: TGTGCCAGCAGCCGATGTGGGAGACCGTGGGTTTGGGAGCAGTACTTC. This encodes CASSRCGRPWVWEQYF.

J is TRBJ1-5 and V is TRBV27; a weak D match, TRBD1 (5 bases). This CDR3 has 14 amino acids. From germline, CDR1 is MNHEY and CDR2 SMNVEV (reference sequence). V lost 1 base, J lost 10 bases, and 14 bases lay in between. CDR3 amino acids: CASSLYGTGNPQHF. CDR3 in DNA: TGTGCCAGCAGTTTATACGGAACAGGCAACCCCCAGCATTTT.

This rearrangement joins TRBV7-2 to TRBJ1-1; 9 bases align to TRBD1. CDR1 and CDR2 from the germline V gene are SGHTA and FQGNSA. The junction had 7 bases not matched to a gene; V was cut back by 3 bases and J by 5 bases. The CDR3 contains 15 residues. This CDR3 reads CASSLDPQGATEAFF. As DNA, the CDR3 is TGTGCCAGCAGCTTGGACCCACAGGGGGCGACTGAAGCTTTCTTT.

The chain links TRBV6-5 to TRBJ1-2; TRBD1 matches at 8 bases. This CDR3 has 13 amino acids. V lost 5 bases to trimming and J lost 6 bases; unmatched junction nucleotides: 5. In germline, CDR1 is MNHEY, CDR2 SVGAGI. The CDR3 loop is CASSNRTGNGYTF. The CDR3 DNA is TGTGCCAGCAGTAATCGGACAGGGAATGGCTACACCTTC.

Written as DNA, the CDR3 is TGTGCCAGTAGTAGGGACAGGGTTACTTCATATGGCTACACCTTC. Translating gives CASSRDRVTSYGYTF. The V and J genes are TRBV19 and TRBJ1-2, with 9 nucleotides matching TRBD1. The CDR3 runs to 15 residues. Unmatched junction bases numbered 8, after V lost 4 bases and J lost 5 bases. From germline, CDR1 is LNHDA and CDR2 SQIVND (reference sequence). Full variable domain (rest looked up from reference TRBV19 and TRBJ1-2): DGGITQSPKYLFRKEGQNVTLSCEQNLNHDAMYWYRQDPGQGLRLIYYSQIVNDFQKGDIAEGYSVSREKKESFPLTVTSAQKNPTAFYLCASSRDRVTSYGYTFGSGTRLTVV.

The chain links TRBV9 to TRBJ2-2; TRBD1 matches at 7 bases. The CDR3 runs 15 residues. Per the germline V gene, CDR1 is SGDLS and CDR2 is YYNGEE. V lost 0 bases, J lost 5 bases, and 4 bases stayed unmatched. Here the CDR3 DNA reads TGTGCCAGCAGCGTAGGAGGGGGCAATACCGGGGAGCTGTTTTTT. This sequence encodes CASSVGGGNTGELFF.

This chain links TRBV5-1 with TRBJ2-5; 11 nucleotides agree with TRBD2. V lost 5 bases, J lost 5 bases, and 8 bases stayed unmatched. This CDR3 is built from 15 residues. Germline V lookup: CDR1 SGHRS, CDR2 YFSETQ. The CDR3 reads CASRNYGTSGETQYF. Here the CDR3 DNA reads TGCGCCAGCAGAAATTACGGGACTAGCGGCGAGACCCAGTACTTC.

The table lists this clone with a count of one. The CDR3 nucleotides are TGTGCCAGCATCCGGGACAACACATACTATGGCTACACCTTC. Its protein product is CASIRDNTYYGYTF. The chain employs TRBV28 and TRBJ1-2; a possible D gene is TRBD1 (6 bases). The CDR3 runs 14 residues. Trimming took 7 bases from V and 3 from J, leaving 15 bases between them. Germline CDR1 MDHEN, CDR2 SYDVKM.